The rows below give T cell receptor beta chains drawn from one sample of a study of vaccination effects on CD4 cells after COVID-19. The assay was immunoSEQ multiplex PCR, and TCRdb's table has in-frame clones only and misses some. This sample has tens of thousands of clones; approximately 72% occur once, and the top ten carry about 4%. Which antigens these TCRs recognize remains unknown. Sample: CD4+ T cells from PBMCs cultured with HCoV-OC43 spike peptides, taken before COVID-19 vaccination. Receptors were obtained from a human donor who received a COVID-19 vaccine. Each CDR3 is given with its conserved first and last residue. Fields, in order: J gene, D gene, V gene, clone size, CDR3 DNA, CDR3 protein. D genes are given only for firm matches. Clone size is not always given. Where it is, it says once, few, many or a class for expanded clones.

>TRBJ1-1|-|TRBV18|-
TGTGCCAGCTCACCACAATCACCCGGGACGAACACTGAAGCTTTCTTT
CASSPQSPGTNTEAFF
>TRBJ2-5|TRBD1|TRBV5-5|-
TGTGCCAGCAGCTTAACAGGGGGCGAAGGGACCCAGTACTTC
CASSLTGGEGTQYF
>TRBJ2-2|TRBD1|TRBV28|-
TGTGCCAGCAGTTTAACCACAGGGGGGACCGGGGAGCTGTTTTTT
CASSLTTGGTGELFF
>TRBJ1-2|-|TRBV5-1|-
TGCGCCAGCAGCTTTTCTACCGTCGGCGGCTACACCTTC
CASSFSTVGGYTF
>TRBJ2-5|TRBD2|TRBV4-1|-
TGCGCCAGCAGCCAAGGGTTCGGGACTACCCAAGAGACCCAGTACTTC
CASSQGFGTTQETQYF
>TRBJ2-5|-|TRBV19|-
TGTGCCAGTAGTATGGGGGACTTGGGCCAAGAGACCCAGTACTTC
CASSMGDLGQETQYF
>TRBJ1-1|-|TRBV5-8|few
TGTGCCAGCAGCCATATTGACTCGGATGAAGAAATGAACACTGAAGCTTTCTTT
CASSHIDSDEEMNTEAFF
>TRBJ2-3|TRBD2|TRBV9|-
TGTGCCAGCAGCGCCGTCGGGGGGGCGGGGAATACGCAGTATTTT
CASSAVGGAGNTQYF
>TRBJ2-1|-|TRBV5-1|-
TGCGCCAGCAGCCTGGCGAGGAACTCCTACAATGAGCAGTTCTTC
CASSLARNSYNEQFF
>TRBJ2-3|TRBD1|TRBV7-9|-
TGTGCCAGCAGCTTAATGGGACAGGCCACAGATACGCAGTATTTT
CASSLMGQATDTQYF
>TRBJ1-5|-|TRBV2|-
TGTGCCAGCAGTGAGGTGTTGTCAGCTCAGCCCCAGCATTTT
CASSEVLSAQPQHF
>TRBJ1-4|-|TRBV2|few
TGTGCCAGCAGTGGTACCGGGACTGCCGACAAAGAAAAACTGTTTTTT
CASSGTGTADKEKLFF
>TRBJ2-2|-|TRBV7-2|few
TGTGCCAGCAGCCGGGCCTTCGACGCGCCCACCGGGGAGCTGTTTTTT
CASSRAFDAPTGELFF
>TRBJ1-1|-|TRBV3-1/TRBV3-2|-
TGTGCCAGCAGCCAAGACAGGTCCTCTGAAGCTTTCTTT
CASSQDRSSEAFF
>TRBJ1-5|-|TRBV6-5|-
TGTGCCAGCAGTCGTTTTGATAGGCAGCCCCAGCATTTT
CASSRFDRQPQHF
>TRBJ2-2|-|TRBV6-4|-
TGTGCCAGCAGTGTTAATGGGGCTCCCGGGGAGCTGTTTTTT
CASSVNGAPGELFF
>TRBJ1-5|-|TRBV10-3|-
TGTGCCATCAGTGAGGACAGTTACTATAGCAATCAGCCCCAGCATTTT
CAISEDSYYSNQPQHF
>TRBJ1-1|-|TRBV24-1|-
TGTGCCACCAGTGAGGCCGGACAGGAAGCTTTCTTT
CATSEAGQEAFF
>TRBJ1-4|-|TRBV6-5|-
TGTGCCAGCAGCTCTAGAGGGGAAAGTTATGAAAAACTGTTTTTT
CASSSRGESYEKLFF
>TRBJ1-2|TRBD1|TRBV10-1|once
TGCGCCAGCAGTCCGGGACAGGGTTATGGCTACACCTTC
CASSPGQGYGYTF
>TRBJ2-3|TRBD2|TRBV5-4|-
TGTGCCAGCAGCGAATACGGGGGGGCGACAGATACGCAGTATTTT
CASSEYGGATDTQYF
>TRBJ1-1|-|TRBV4-3|-
TGCGCCAGCAGCCAAGCGACCCAGGGAGCTGAAGCTTTCTTT
CASSQATQGAEAFF
>TRBJ2-5|-|TRBV18|-
TGTGCCAGCTCACCACAGTATCAAGAGACCCAGTACTTC
CASSPQYQETQYF
>TRBJ2-3|TRBD2|TRBV20-1|-
TGCAGCCAGGGAGGGGATACGCAGTATTTT
CSQGGDTQYF
>TRBJ1-3|-|TRBV30|few
TGTGCCTGGATGCTTATGGCAGGAGGAAACACCATATATTTT
CAWMLMAGGNTIYF
>TRBJ2-2|TRBD2|TRBV28|-
TGTGCCAGCACCACTAGCGGAAGTACGAACACCGGGGAGCTGTTTTTT
CASTTSGSTNTGELFF
>TRBJ2-2|-|TRBV15|-
TGTGCCACCAGCAGAGATAAAGGGACGGCAACCGGGGAGCTGTTTTTT
CATSRDKGTATGELFF
>TRBJ2-5|-|TRBV3-1/TRBV3-2|-
TGTGCCAGCAGCCAAGCGTTGGTCAAACTTTCGGGGGAGACCCAGTACTTC
CASSQALVKLSGETQYF
>TRBJ1-1|TRBD1|TRBV5-1|-
TGCGCCAGCAGCTTGGGACAGGGGTTCACTGAAGCTTTCTTT
CASSLGQGFTEAFF
>TRBJ1-1|-|TRBV20-1|few
TGCAGTGCTAGTATAAGGGACGCTGAAGCTTTCTTT
CSASIRDAEAFF
>TRBJ1-5|-|TRBV6-5|-
TGTGCCAGCAGTTTCTCTGGGGGCACCAATCAGCCCCAGCATTTT
CASSFSGGTNQPQHF
>TRBJ2-1|TRBD2|TRBV4-1|-
TGCGCCAGCAGCCAAGGGGGGCCGAGCGGGGGAGGCTCCTACAATGAGCAGTTCTTC
CASSQGGPSGGGSYNEQFF
>TRBJ2-1|TRBD1|TRBV7-2|-
TGTGCCAGCGCCGCCGGGACAGGGGCCAATGAGCAGTTCTTC
CASAAGTGANEQFF
>TRBJ2-1|TRBD2|TRBV5-1|few
TGCGCCAGCAGCTCCGAAAGGACTAGCGTAGACAATGAGCAGTTCTTC
CASSSERTSVDNEQFF
>TRBJ1-2|TRBD1|TRBV20-1|-
TGCAGTGCTAGTGGTGGGGACAGCCTTTATGGCTACACCTTC
CSASGGDSLYGYTF